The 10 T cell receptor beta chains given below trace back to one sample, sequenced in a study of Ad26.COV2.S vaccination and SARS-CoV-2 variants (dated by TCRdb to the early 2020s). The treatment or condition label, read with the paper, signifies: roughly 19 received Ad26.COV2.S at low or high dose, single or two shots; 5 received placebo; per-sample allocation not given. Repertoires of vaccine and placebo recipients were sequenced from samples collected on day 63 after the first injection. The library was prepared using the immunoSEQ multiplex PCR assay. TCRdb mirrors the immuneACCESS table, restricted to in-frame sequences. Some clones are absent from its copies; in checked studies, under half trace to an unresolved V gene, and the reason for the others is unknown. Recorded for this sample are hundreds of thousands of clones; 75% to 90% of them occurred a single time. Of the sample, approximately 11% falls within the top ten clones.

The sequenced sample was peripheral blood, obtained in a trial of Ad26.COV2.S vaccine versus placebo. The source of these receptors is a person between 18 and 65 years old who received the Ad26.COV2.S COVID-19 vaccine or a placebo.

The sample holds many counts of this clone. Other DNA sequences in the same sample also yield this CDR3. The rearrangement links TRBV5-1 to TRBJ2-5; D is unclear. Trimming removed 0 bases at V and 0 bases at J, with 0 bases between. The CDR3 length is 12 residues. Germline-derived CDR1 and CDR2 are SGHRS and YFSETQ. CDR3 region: CASSLDQETQYF. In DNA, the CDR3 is TGCGCCAGCAGCTTGGACCAAGAGACCCAGTACTTC.

CDR3 protein: CASSVDGHEQYF. The CDR3 DNA is TGTGCCAGCAGCGTGGACGGTCACGAGCAGTACTTC. The chain couples TRBV7-9 to TRBJ2-7; no reliable D call. The V gene lost 5 bases and the J gene lost 5 bases, with 10 bases spanning the gap. This CDR3 region has 12 residues. From germline, CDR1 is SEHNR and CDR2 FQNEAQ (reference sequence).

The DNA for the CDR3 is TGTGCCAGCAGCTTGGGGACAGGGGTGGCCTACTATGGCTACACCTTC. It translates to CASSLGTGVAYYGYTF. The chain uses TRBV5-4 and TRBJ1-2, with TRBD1 identical over 9 bases. CDR1 SGHNT and CDR2 YYREEE come from the germline V gene (reference sequence). CDR3 length: 16 residues. V was pared by 0 bases and J by 3 bases, with 6 bases of the junction left unmatched.

The CDR3 region has the DNA TGCGCCAGCAGCTCATCCAGGACAGGGCCAGGGGTGTATGGCTACACCTTC. Protein sequence: CASSSSRTGPGVYGYTF. This sequence joins TRBV4-3 and TRBJ1-2; 8 nucleotides agree with TRBD1. This CDR3 spans 17 amino acids. Trimming removed 5 bases from V and 5 bases from J; junction bases left unmatched: 16. Germline V gives CDR1 LGHNA, CDR2 YSLEER.

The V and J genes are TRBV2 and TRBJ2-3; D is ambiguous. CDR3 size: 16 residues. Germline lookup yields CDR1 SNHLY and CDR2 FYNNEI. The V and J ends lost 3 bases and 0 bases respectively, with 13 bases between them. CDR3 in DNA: TGTGCCAGCAGTGACGCGTTGCGGATCAGCACAGATACGCAGTATTTT. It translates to CASSDALRISTDTQYF.

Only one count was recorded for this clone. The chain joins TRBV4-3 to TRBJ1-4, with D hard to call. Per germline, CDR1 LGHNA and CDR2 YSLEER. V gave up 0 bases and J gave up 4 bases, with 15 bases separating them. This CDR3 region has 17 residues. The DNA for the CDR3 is TGCGCCAGCAGCCAAGATCAACCATTCATCGGTAATGAAAAACTGTTTTTT. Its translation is CASSQDQPFIGNEKLFF.

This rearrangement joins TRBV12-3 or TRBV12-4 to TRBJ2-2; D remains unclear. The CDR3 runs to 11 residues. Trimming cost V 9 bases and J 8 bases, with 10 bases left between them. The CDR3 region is CASMHRGELFF. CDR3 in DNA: TGTGCCAGTATGCACCGAGGGGAGCTGTTTTTT.

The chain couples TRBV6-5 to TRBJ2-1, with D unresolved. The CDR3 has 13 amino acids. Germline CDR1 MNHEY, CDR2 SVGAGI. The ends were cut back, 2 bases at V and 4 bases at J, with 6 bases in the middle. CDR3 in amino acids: CASSYTHYNEQFF. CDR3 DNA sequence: TGTGCCAGCAGTTACACACATTACAATGAGCAGTTCTTC.

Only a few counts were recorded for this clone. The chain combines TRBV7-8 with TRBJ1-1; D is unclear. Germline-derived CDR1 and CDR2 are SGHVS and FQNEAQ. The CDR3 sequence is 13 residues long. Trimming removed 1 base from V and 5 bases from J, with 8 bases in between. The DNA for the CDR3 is TGTGCCAGCAGCTTAGTCGATGAAACTGAAGCTTTCTTT. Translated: CASSLVDETEAFF.

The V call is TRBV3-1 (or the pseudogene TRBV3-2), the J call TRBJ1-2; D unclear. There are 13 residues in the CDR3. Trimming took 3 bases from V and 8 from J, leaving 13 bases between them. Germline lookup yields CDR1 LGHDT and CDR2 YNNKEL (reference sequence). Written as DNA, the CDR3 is TGTGCCAGCAGCCAGGGAGTCCACCGGGGCTACACCTTC. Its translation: CASSQGVHRGYTF.